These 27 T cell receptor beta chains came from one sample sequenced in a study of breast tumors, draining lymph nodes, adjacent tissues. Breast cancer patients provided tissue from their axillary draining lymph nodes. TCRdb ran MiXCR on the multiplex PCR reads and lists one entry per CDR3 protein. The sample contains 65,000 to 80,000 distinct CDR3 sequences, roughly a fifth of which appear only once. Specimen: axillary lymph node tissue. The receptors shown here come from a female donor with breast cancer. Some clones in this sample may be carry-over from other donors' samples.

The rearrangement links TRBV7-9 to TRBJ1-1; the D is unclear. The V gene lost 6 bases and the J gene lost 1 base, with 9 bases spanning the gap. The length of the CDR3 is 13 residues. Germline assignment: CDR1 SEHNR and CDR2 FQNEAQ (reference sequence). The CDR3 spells CASSHTENTEAFF. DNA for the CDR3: TGTGCCAGCAGTCACACTGAGAACACTGAAGCTTTCTTT.

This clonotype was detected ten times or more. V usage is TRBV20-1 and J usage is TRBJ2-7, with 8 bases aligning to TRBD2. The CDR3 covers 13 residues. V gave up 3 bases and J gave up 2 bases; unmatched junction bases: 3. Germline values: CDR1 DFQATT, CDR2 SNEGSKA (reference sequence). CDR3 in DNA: TGCAGTGCTAGGACTAGCGTAACCTACGAGCAGTACTTC. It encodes CSARTSVTYEQYF.

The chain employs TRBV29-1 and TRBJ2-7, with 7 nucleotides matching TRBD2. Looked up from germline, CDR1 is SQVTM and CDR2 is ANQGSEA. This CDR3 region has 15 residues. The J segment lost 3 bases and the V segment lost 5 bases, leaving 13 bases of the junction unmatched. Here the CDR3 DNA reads TGCAGCGTTCGAGATTCCGGGACTAAAATCTACGAGCAGTACTTC. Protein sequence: CSVRDSGTKIYEQYF.

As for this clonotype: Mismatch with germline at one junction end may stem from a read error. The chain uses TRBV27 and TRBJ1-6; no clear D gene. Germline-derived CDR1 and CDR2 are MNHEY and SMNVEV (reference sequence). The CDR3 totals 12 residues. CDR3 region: CASSFYHSPPHF. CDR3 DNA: TGTGCCAGCAGTTTTTATCATTCACCCCCCCACTTT.

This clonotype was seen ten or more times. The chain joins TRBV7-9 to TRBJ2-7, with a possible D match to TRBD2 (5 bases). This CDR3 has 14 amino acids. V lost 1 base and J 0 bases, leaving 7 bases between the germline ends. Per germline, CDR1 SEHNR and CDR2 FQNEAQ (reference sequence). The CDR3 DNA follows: TGTGCCAGCAGCTTAGAGCGGAGCTCCTACGAGCAGTACTTC. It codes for CASSLERSSYEQYF.

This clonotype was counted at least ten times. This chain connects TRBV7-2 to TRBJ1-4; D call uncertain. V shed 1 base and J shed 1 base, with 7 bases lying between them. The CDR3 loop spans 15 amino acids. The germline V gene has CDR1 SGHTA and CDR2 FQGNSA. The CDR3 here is CASSLEGGTNEKLFF. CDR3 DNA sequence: TGTGCCAGCAGCTTAGAGGGTGGAACTAATGAAAAACTGTTTTTT.

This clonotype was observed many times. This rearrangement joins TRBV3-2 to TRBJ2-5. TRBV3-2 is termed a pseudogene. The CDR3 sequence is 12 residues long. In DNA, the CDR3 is TGTGCCAGCAGCCCACTGCAAGAGACCCAGTACTTC. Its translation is CASSPLQETQYF.

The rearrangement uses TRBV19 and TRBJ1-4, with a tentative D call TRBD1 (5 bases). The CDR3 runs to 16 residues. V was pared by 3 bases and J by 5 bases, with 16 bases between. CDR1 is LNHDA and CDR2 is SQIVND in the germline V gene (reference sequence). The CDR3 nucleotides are TGTGCCAGTAGTATGGATGTCCGCGGGGGGAATGAAAAACTGTTTTTT. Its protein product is CASSMDVRGGNEKLFF.

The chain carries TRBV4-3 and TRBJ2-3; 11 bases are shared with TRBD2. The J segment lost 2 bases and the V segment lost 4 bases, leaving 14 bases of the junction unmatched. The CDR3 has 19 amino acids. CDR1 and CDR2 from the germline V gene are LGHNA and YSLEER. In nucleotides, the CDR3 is TGCGCCAGCAGCCGCACCAGGGGCGTAGCGGGAGGGATCACAGATACGCAGTATTTT. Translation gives CASSRTRGVAGGITDTQYF.

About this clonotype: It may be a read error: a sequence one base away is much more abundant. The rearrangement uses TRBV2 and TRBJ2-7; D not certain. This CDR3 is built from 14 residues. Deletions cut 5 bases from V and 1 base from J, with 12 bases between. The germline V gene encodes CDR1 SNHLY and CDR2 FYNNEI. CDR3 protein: CASSYHFQSYEQYF. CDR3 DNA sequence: TGTGCCAGCAGTTACCACTTCCAGTCCTACGAGCAGTACTTC.

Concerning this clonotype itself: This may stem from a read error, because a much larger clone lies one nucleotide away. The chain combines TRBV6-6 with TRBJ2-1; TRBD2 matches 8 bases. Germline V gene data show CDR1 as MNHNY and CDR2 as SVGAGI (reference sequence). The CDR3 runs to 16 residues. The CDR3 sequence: CAGSGQGSGEHNEQFF. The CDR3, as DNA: TGTGCCGGCAGTGGCCAGGGTAGCGGGGAACACAATGAGCAGTTCTTC.

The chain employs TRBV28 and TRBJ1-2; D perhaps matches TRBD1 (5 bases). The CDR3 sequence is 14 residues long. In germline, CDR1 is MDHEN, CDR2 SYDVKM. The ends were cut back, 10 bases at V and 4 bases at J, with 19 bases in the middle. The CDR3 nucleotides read TGTGCCACCTCAGGGCGCTACCCACCCTATGGCTACACCTTC. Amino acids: CATSGRYPPYGYTF.

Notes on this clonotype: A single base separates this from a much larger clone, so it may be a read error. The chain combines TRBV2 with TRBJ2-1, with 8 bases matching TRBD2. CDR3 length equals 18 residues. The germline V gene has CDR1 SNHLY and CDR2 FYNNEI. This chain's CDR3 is CTSSEDLRGAGDYNEQFF. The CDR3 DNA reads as TGTACCAGCAGTGAAGACCTGCGGGGGGCGGGAGACTACAATGAGCAGTTCTTC.

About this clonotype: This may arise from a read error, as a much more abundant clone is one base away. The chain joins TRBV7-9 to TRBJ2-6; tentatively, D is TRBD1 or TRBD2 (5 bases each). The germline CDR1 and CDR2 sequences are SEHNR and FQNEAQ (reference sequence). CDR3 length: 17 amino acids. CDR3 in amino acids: CASSGFRMVSGASVLTF. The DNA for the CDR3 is TGTGCCAGCAGCGGTTTTAGGATGGTTTCCGGGGCCAGCGTCCTGACTTTC.

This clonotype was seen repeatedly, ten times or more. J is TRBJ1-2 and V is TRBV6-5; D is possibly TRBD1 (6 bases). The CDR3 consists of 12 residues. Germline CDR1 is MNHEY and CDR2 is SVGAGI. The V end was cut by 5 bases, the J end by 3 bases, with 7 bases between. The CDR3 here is CASSNRDYGYTF. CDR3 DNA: TGTGCCAGCAGTAACAGGGACTATGGCTACACCTTC.

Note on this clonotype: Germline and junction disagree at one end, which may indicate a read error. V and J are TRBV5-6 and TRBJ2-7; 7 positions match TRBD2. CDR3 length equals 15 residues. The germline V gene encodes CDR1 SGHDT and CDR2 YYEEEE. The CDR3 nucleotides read TGTGCCAGTAGCCCGAGGGGTGCGGGAGCACGGGAGCGGTACTTC. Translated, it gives CASSPRGAGARERYF.

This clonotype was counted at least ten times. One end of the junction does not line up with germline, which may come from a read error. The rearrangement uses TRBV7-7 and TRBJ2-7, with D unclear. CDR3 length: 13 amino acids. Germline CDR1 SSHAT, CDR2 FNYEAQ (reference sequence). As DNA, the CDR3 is TGTGCTAGCAGCCTTGGGATCGGCGGCGAGCAGTACTTC. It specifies CASSLGIGGEQYF.

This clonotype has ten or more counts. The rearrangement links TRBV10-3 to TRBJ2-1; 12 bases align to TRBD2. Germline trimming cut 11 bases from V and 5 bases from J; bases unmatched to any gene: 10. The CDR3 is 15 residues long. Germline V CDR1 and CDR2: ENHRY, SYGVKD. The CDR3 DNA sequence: TGTGCCGCAAAAAGGGGACTAGCGGGCGACAATGAGCAGTTCTTC. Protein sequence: CAAKRGLAGDNEQFF.

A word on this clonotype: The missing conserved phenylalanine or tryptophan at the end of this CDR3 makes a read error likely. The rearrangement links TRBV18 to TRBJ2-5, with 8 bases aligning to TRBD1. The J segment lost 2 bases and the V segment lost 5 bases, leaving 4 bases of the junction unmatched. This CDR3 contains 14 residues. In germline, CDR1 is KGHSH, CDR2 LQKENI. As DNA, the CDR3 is TGTGCCAGCTCAACCCGGACAGGGCAAGAGACCCAGTACTCC. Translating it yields CASSTRTGQETQYS.

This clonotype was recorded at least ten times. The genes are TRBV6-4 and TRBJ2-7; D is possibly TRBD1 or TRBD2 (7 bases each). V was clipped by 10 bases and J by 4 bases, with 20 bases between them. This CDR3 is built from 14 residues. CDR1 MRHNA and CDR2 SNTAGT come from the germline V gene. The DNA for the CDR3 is TGTGCCAACCTCCGACAGGGAGGGGGGTACGAGCAGTACTTC. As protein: CANLRQGGGYEQYF.

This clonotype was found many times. The CDR3 nucleotides are TGTGCCAGCAGCACCCACCGGACAGGGATCGGCGGCTACACCTTC. Translation gives CASSTHRTGIGGYTF. The gene calls are TRBV9 and TRBJ1-2; 8 bases fit TRBD1. With V trimmed by 4 bases and J by 8 bases, 13 bases remained unmatched. CDR1 and CDR2 (germline): SGDLS, YYNGEE. CDR3 length equals 15 residues.

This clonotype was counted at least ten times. CDR3 sequence reads: CSAQTSVSTRFF. Written as DNA, the CDR3 is TGCAGTGCGCAGACTTCGGTCTCCACTAGGTTCTTC. The rearrangement links TRBV20-1 to TRBJ2-1; tentatively, D is TRBD2 (5 bases). CDR1 DFQATT and CDR2 SNEGSKA come from the germline V gene (reference sequence). This CDR3 is 12 amino acids long. Trimming left V 6 bases short and J 15 bases short, with 21 bases between.

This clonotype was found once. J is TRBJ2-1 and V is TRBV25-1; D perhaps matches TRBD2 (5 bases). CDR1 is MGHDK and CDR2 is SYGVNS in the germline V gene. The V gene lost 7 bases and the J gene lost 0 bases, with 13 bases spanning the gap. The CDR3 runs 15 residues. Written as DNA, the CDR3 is TGTGCCAGCACCCGGGGTCTGAGCTCCTACAATGAGCAGTTCTTC. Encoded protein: CASTRGLSSYNEQFF.

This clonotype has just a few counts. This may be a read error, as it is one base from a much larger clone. As DNA, the CDR3 is TGTGCCAGCAGCTTAGGTTCGACCGGGGAGCCGTTTTTT. Its protein is CASSLGSTGEPFF. The rearrangement uses TRBV7-8 and TRBJ2-2, with TRBD2 as a possible D gene (5 bases). CDR1 is SGHVS, CDR2 FQNEAQ, per germline. The CDR3 covers 13 residues.

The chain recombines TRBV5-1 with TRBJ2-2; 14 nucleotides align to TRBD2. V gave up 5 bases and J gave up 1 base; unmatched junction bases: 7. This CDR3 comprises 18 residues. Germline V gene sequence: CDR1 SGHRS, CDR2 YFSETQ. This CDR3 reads CASRQKGLAGGNTGELFF. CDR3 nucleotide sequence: TGCGCCAGCAGGCAAAAAGGACTAGCGGGAGGGAACACCGGGGAGCTGTTTTTT.

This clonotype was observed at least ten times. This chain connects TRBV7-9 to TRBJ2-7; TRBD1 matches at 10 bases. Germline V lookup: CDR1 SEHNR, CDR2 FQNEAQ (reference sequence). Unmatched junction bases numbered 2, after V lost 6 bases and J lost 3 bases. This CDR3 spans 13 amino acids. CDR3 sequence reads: CASRRTGGYEQYF. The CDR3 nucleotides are TGTGCCAGCAGAAGGACAGGGGGCTACGAGCAGTACTTC.

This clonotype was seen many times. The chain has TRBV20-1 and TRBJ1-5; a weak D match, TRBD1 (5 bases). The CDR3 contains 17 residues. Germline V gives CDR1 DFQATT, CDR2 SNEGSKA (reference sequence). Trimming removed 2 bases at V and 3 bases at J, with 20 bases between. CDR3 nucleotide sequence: TGCAGTGCTAGACCTCCGGGTGTAACAGGACTCAATCAGCCCCAGCATTTT. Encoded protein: CSARPPGVTGLNQPQHF.